The clone carrying this T cell receptor beta chain occurred once. The sample comes from a study of blood T cell repertoires in COVID-19. The wider study: Sources were T cells, B-cell-depleted T cells, or PBMCs; the material itself was cDNA or gDNA.

How the authors handled the data: The authors estimated nucleated cell counts from reference gene primer amplification. The repertoire was sequenced with immunoSEQ multiplex PCR; TCRdb's copy has only in-frame clones and lacks some. D and trimming were read from the DNA, whereas the V and J calls and clone size are those reported in that table. The sample comprises 250,000 to 350,000 clones, around 87% of which are singletons, and approximately 4% rests with the top ten. The CDR3 length is 14 residues. Trimming took 6 bases from V and 5 from J, leaving 19 bases between them. CDR1 and CDR2 (germline): SQVTM, ANQGSEA.

The rearrangement joins TRBV29-1 to TRBJ2-5; D perhaps matches TRBD1 (5 bases). What was sequenced was peripheral blood. The sequence was collected from a woman in her forties or fifties with active or convalescent COVID-19. Here the CDR3 reads CSVAGRQGVETQYF. In nucleotides, the CDR3 is TGCAGCGTGGCCGGGCGGCAGGGTGTGGAGACCCAGTACTTC. The variable domain in full, completed from reference TRBV29-1 and TRBJ2-5, reads SAVISQKPSRDICQRGTSLTIQCQVDSQVTMMFWYRQQPGQSLTLIATANQGSEATYESGFVIDKFPISRPNLTFSTLTVSNMSPEDSSIYLCSVAGRQGVETQYFGPGTRLLVL.